The sequence of this T cell receptor (beta chain) was determined in a study of long-term antiretroviral therapy in people with HIV. Study observations and caveats: With ART, diversity went up but was still lower than in transplant donor controls.

The CDR3 is made up of 14 amino acids. Per the germline V gene, CDR1 is SGHDT and CDR2 is YYEEEE. Between the trimmed V and J ends, which lost 4 bases and 4 bases, there was a span of 15 bases. Version v3.0 of the immunoSEQ assay was performed at survey level. Some clones are missing from TCRdb's copy, which holds only in-frame ones; the method was immunoSEQ multiplex PCR. The sample holds about 12,000 clones, roughly 87% seen once. Notes on this clone: Its target is unknown.

Specimens retained about 0.95-11 million cryopreserved PBMC preceding DNA extraction. The V gene is TRBV5-6, the J gene TRBJ2-7; D not resolved. This sequence originates from a man between 45 and 60 years old with HIV. The sequencing here drew on unsorted PBMCs, taken around 8 years after starting antiretroviral therapy. In nucleotides, the CDR3 is TGTGCCAGCAGCCATTCCCTCGATAGTTACGAGCAGTACTTC. This codes for CASSHSLDSYEQYF.